This entry describes one T cell receptor (beta chain). What it binds is unknown. Indicated time point: week 35, safety follow-up. The vaccine gave 300 ug of a 20-mer mutant IDH1 peptide subcutaneously per dose. Weeks 1, 3, 5, 7, 11, 15, 19 and 23 were when patients received their eight vaccinations. This sample is drawn from a study of a mutant IDH1 vaccine in newly diagnosed glioma. Whole-study findings and limits: Pseudoprogression seemed unlinked to shifts in top peripheral T cell clonotypes.

Deletions cut 2 bases from V and 1 base from J, with 9 bases between. The CDR3 runs to 14 residues. Germline lookup yields CDR1 SGHTA and CDR2 FQGTGA. The repertoire was sequenced with immunoSEQ multiplex PCR; TCRdb's copy has only in-frame clones and lacks some. The sample includes about 56,000 clones, 86% of them seen just once. Source: PBMCs, taken from a glioma patient whose treatment included an IDH1 peptide vaccine. V usage is TRBV7-3 and J usage is TRBJ2-7; D is ambiguous. The clonotype originates from a man aged 35 to 55 with glioma. The CDR3 sequence: CASSLDRLSYEQYF. The CDR3 DNA reads as TGTGCCAGCAGCTTAGACCGTCTTTCCTACGAGCAGTACTTC.